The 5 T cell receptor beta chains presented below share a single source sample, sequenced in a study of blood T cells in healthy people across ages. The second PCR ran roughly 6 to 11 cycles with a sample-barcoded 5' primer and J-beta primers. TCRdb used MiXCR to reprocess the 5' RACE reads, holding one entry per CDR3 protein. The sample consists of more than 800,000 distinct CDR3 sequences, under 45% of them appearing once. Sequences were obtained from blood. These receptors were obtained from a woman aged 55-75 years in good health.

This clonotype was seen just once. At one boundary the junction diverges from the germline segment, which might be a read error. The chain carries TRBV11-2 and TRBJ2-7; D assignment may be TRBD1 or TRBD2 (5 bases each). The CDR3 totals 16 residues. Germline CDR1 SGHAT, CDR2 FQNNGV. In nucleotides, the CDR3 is TGTGCCAGCAGCTACGCAAGGGACGGGTTGTTTTACGAGCAGTGCTTC. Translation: CASSYARDGLFYEQCF. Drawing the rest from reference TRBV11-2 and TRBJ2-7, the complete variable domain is EAGVAQSPRYKIIEKRQSVAFWCNPISGHATLYWYQQILGQGPKLLIQFQNNGVVDDSQLPKDRFSAERLKGVDSTLKIQPAKLEDSAVYLCASSYARDGLFYEQCFGPGTRLTVT.

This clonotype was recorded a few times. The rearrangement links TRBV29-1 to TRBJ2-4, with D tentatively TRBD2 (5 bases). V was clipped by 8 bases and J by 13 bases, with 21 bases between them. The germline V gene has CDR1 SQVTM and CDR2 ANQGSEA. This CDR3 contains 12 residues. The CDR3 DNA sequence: TGCAGCCCCCTACACGAATTCTGGGAGCAGTACTTC. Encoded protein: CSPLHEFWEQYF.

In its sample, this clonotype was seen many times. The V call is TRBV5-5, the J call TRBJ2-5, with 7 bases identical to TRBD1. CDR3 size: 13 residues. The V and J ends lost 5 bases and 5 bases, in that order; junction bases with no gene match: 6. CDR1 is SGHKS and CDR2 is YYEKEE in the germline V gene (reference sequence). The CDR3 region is CASRKGARETQYF. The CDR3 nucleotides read TGTGCCAGCAGAAAGGGGGCGAGGGAGACCCAGTACTTC.

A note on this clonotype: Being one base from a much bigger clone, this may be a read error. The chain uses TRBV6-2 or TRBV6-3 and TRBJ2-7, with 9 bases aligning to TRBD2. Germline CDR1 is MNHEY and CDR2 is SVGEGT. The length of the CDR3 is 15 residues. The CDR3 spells CTSRLGLARTYEQYF. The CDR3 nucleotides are TGTACCAGCAGACTCGGACTAGCGCGGACCTACGAGCAGTACTTC.

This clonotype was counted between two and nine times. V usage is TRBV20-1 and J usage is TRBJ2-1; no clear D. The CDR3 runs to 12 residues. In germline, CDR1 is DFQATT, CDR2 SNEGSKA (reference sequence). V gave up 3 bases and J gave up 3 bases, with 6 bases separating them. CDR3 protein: CSASSVYNEQFF. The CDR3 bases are TGCAGTGCTAGTTCGGTCTACAATGAGCAGTTCTTC.